This TCR beta chain was sequenced in a study of blood T cell repertoires in COVID-19. Overall study context: Sample material is recorded as cDNA or gDNA derived from T cells, B-cell-depleted T cells, or PBMCs.

Seattle-derived patients entered the study during active infection and were followed longitudinally. The CDR3 contains 13 residues. The germline V gene has CDR1 MGHRA and CDR2 YSYEKL. V was trimmed by 2 bases and J by 2 bases, leaving 5 bases between them. In the original analysis: Scientists estimated how many nucleated cells there were by amplifying reference gene primers. Assay used: immunoSEQ multiplex PCR; TCRdb lists only in-frame clones, some missing. V and J calls and clone size come straight from that table; D and trimming were deduced from the DNA. Of about 240,000 clones listed, 81% were seen once; the top ten hold around 7.5%.

The material sequenced was peripheral blood. The rearrangement uses TRBV4-1 and TRBJ2-3, with unresolved D. The TCR comes from a woman older than 75 with COVID-19, enrolled during active disease. The CDR3 DNA follows: TGCGCCAGCAGCCAATTCCACACAGATACGCAGTATTTT. As protein: CASSQFHTDTQYF.